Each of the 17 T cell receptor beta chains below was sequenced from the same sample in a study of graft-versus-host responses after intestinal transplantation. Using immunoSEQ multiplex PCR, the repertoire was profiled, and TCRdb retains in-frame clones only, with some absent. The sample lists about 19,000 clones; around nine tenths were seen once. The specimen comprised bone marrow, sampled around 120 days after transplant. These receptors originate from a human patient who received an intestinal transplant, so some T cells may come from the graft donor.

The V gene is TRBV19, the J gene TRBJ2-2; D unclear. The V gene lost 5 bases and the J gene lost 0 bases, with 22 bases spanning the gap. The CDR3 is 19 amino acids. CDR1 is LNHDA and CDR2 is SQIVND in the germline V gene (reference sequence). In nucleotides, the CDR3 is TGTGCCAGTAGTTTTCCTTACCCGGGCCTCTCTCCGAACACCGGGGAGCTGTTTTTT. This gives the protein CASSFPYPGLSPNTGELFF. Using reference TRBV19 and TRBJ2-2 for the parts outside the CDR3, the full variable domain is DGGITQSPKYLFRKEGQNVTLSCEQNLNHDAMYWYRQDPGQGLRLIYYSQIVNDFQKGDIAEGYSVSREKKESFPLTVTSAQKNPTAFYLCASSFPYPGLSPNTGELFFGEGSRLTVL.

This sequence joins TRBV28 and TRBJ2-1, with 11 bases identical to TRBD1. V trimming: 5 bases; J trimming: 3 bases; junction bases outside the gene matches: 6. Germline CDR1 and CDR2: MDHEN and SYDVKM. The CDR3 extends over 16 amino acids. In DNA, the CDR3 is TGTGCCAGCAGTCCCTCCGGGACAGGGGGCTACAATGAGCAGTTCTTC. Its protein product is CASSPSGTGGYNEQFF.

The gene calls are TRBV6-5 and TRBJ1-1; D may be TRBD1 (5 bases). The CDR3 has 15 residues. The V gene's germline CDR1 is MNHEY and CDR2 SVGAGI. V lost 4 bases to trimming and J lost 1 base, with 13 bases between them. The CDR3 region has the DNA TGTGCCAGCAGTTCGGGAGGGACTCAGAACACTGAAGCTTTCTTT. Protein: CASSSGGTQNTEAFF.

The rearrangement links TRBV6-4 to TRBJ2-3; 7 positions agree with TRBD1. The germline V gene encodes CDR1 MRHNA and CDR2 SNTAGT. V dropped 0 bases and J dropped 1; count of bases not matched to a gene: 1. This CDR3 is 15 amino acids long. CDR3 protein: CASSDSGGGTDTQYF. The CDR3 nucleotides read TGTGCCAGCAGTGACTCAGGGGGCGGCACAGATACGCAGTATTTT.

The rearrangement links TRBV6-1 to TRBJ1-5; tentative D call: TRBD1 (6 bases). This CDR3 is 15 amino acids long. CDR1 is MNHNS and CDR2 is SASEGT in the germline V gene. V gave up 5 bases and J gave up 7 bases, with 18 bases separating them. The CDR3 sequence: CASSSHEGDRQPQHF. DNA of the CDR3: TGTGCCAGCAGTTCACACGAGGGGGATCGGCAGCCCCAGCATTTT.

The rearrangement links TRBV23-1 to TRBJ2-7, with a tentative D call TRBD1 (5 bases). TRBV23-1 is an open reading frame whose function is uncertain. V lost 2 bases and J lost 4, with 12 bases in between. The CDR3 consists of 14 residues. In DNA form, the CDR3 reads TGCGCCAGCAGTCAAGCAGGGTTTTGGTACGAGCAGTACTTC. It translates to CASSQAGFWYEQYF.

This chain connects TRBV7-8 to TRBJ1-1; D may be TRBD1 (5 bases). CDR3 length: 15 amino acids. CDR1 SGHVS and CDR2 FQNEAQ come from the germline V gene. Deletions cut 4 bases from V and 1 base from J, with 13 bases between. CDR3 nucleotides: TGTGCCAGCAGCTCGCCCGACAGAGGGAACACTGAAGCTTTCTTT. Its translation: CASSSPDRGNTEAFF. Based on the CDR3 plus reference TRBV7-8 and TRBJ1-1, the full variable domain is GAGVSQSPRYKVAKRGQDVALRCDPISGHVSLFWYQQALGQGPEFLTYFQNEAQLDKSGLPSDRFFAERPEGSVSTLKIQRTQQEDSAVYLCASSSPDRGNTEAFFGQGTRLTVV.

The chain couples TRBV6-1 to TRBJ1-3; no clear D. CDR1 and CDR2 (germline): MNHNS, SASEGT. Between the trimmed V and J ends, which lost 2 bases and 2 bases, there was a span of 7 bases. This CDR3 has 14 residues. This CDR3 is CASSEKWPGNTIYF. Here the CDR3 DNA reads TGTGCCAGCAGTGAAAAGTGGCCTGGAAACACCATATATTTT.

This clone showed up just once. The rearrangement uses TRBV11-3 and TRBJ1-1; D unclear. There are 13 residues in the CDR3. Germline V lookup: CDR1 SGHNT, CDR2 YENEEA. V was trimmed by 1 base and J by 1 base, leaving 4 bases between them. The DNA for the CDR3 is TGTGCCAGCAGCTTAGTACCGAACACTGAAGCTTTCTTT. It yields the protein CASSLVPNTEAFF.

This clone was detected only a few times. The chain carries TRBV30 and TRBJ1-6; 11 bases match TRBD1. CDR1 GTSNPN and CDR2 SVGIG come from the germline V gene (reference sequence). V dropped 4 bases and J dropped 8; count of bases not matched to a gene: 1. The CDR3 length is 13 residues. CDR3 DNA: TGTGCCTGGACGGGACAGGGGGATTCACCCCTCCACTTT. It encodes CAWTGQGDSPLHF.

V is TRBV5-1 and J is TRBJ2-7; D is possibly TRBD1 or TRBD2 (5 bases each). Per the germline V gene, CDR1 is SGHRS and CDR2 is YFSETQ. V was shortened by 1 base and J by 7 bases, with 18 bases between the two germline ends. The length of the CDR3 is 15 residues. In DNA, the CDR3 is TGCGCCAGCAGCTTGTGGGCAGGGTCAACGGGAGAGCAGTACTTC. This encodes CASSLWAGSTGEQYF.

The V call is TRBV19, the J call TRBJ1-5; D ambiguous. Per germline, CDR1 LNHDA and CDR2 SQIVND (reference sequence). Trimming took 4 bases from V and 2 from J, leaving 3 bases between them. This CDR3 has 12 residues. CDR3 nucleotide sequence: TGTGCCAGTAGTACGGGCAATCAGCCCCAGCATTTT. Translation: CASSTGNQPQHF.

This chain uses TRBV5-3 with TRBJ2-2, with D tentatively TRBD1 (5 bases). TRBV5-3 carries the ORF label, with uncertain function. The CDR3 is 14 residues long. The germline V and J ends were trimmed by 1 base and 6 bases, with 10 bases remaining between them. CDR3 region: CARSLSGPAGELFF. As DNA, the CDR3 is TGTGCCAGAAGCTTGTCAGGGCCGGCCGGGGAGCTGTTTTTT.

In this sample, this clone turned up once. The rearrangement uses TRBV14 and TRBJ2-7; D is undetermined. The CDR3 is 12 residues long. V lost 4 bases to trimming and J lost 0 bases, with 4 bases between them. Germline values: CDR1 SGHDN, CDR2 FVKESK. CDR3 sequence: CASSLGSYEQYF. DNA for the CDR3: TGTGCCAGCAGCCTAGGCTCCTACGAGCAGTACTTC.

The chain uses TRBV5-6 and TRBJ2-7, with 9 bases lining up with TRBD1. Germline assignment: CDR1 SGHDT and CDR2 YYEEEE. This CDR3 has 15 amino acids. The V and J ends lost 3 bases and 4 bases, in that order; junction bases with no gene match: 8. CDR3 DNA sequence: TGTGCCAGCAGCTCGCTCGGGACAGGGATTTACGAGCAGTACTTC. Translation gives CASSSLGTGIYEQYF. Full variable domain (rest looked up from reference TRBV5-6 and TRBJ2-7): DAGVTQSPTHLIKTRGQQVTLRCSPKSGHDTVSWYQQALGQGPQFIFQYYEEEERQRGNFPDRFSGHQFPNYSSELNVNALLLGDSALYLCASSSLGTGIYEQYFGPGTRLTVT.

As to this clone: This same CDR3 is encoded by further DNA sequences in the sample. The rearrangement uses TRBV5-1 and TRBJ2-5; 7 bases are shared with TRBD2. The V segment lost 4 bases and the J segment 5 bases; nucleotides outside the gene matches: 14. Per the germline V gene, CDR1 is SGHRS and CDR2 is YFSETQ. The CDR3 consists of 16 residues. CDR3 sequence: CASSPGLAGEGETQYF. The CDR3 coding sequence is TGCGCCAGCAGCCCGGGACTCGCGGGGGAGGGGGAGACCCAGTACTTC. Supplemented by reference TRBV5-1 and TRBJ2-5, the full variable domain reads KAGVTQTPRYLIKTRGQQVTLSCSPISGHRSVSWYQQTPGQGLQFLFEYFSETQRNKGNFPGRFSGRQFSNSRSEMNVSTLELGDSALYLCASSPGLAGEGETQYFGPGTRLLVL.

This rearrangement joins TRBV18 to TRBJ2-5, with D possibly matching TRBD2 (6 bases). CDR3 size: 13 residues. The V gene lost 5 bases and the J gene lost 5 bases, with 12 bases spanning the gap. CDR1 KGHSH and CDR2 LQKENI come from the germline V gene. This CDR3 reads CASSKGRRETQYF. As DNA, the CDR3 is TGTGCCAGCTCAAAAGGGAGGAGGGAGACCCAGTACTTC.